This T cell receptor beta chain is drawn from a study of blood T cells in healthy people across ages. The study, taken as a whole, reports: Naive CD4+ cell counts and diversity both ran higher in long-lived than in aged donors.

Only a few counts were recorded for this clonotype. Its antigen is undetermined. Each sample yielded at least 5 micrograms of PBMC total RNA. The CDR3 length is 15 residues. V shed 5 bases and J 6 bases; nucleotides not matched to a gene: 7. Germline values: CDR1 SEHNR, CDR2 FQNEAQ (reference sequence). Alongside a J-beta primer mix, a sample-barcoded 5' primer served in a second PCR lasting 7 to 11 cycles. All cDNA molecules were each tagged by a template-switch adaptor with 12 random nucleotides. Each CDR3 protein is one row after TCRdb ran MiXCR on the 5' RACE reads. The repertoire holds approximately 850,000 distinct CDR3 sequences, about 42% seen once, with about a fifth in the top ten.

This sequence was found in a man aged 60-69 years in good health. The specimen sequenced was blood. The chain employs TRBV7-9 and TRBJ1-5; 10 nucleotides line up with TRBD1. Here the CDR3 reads CASSLGQGRGQPQHF. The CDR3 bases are TGTGCCAGCAGCCTGGGACAGGGGAGGGGTCAGCCCCAGCATTTT.